These 30 T cell receptor beta chains came from one sample sequenced in a study of cytomegalovirus exposure and HLA in healthy donors. The table came from immunoSEQ multiplex PCR; TCRdb's copy has only in-frame clones and leaves some out. The sample lists 150,000 to 180,000 clones; around 83% were seen once. The sample consisted of PBMCs. Receptor source: a human donor in good health.

Comment on this clone: The sample contains more than one DNA sequence encoding this CDR3. V gene TRBV5-1 combines with J gene TRBJ1-2; no definite D call. This CDR3 is 13 amino acids long. Trimming removed 1 base at V and 0 bases at J, with 4 bases between. CDR1 is SGHRS and CDR2 is YFSETQ in the germline V gene. This CDR3 reads CASSLTSNYGYTF. DNA for the CDR3: TGCGCCAGCAGCTTGACTTCTAACTATGGCTACACCTTC.

The chain couples TRBV28 to TRBJ2-3; 7 positions agree with TRBD2. The germline V gene encodes CDR1 MDHEN and CDR2 SYDVKM. The CDR3 contains 16 residues. V lost 3 bases to trimming and J lost 1 base; unmatched junction nucleotides: 7. The CDR3 loop reads CASSFGQRGRTDTQYF. In nucleotides, the CDR3 is TGTGCCAGCAGTTTCGGTCAGCGGGGACGCACAGATACGCAGTATTTT.

The rearrangement joins TRBV7-9 to TRBJ2-7; 7 bases line up with TRBD2. The CDR3 spans 13 residues. Germline V gives CDR1 SEHNR, CDR2 FQNEAQ (reference sequence). Germline trimming cut 1 base from V and 7 bases from J; bases unmatched to any gene: 4. The chain's CDR3 is CASSLEAGVEQYF. The CDR3 DNA reads as TGTGCCAGCAGCTTAGAGGCGGGGGTGGAGCAGTACTTC.

The chain links TRBV5-5 to TRBJ2-3; 8 nucleotides agree with TRBD1. V trimming: 4 bases; J trimming: 1 base; junction bases outside the gene matches: 8. The CDR3 contains 16 residues. Germline assignment: CDR1 SGHKS and CDR2 YYEKEE (reference sequence). The CDR3 DNA follows: TGTGCCAGCAGCATTCAGGGGGCTGGTCGCACAGATACGCAGTATTTT. As protein: CASSIQGAGRTDTQYF.

The chain carries TRBV2 and TRBJ1-1, with D tentatively TRBD1 (6 bases). The CDR3 is 13 amino acids. Deletions cut 4 bases from V and 4 bases from J, with 10 bases between. CDR1 SNHLY and CDR2 FYNNEI come from the germline V gene. The CDR3 DNA is TGTGCCAGCAGTGTCCTGGGGGCCACTGAAGCTTTCTTT. Amino acids: CASSVLGATEAFF.

A single count supports this clone. This chain links TRBV15 with TRBJ1-2; D is possibly TRBD1 (6 bases). Germline values: CDR1 LNHNV, CDR2 YYDKDF (reference sequence). The CDR3 runs to 15 residues. Trimming pared 0 bases from V and 8 bases from J, leaving 16 bases between. The CDR3 is CATSRELLGAHGYTF. CDR3 DNA sequence: TGTGCCACCAGCAGAGAATTACTGGGGGCCCACGGCTACACCTTC.

This clone occurred once. V is TRBV7-3 and J is TRBJ2-2; the match to TRBD1 covers 7 bases. Germline V gives CDR1 SGHTA, CDR2 FQGTGA. J lost 4 bases, V lost 5 bases, and 10 bases had no gene match. The CDR3 is 16 amino acids. Here the CDR3 reads CASSPYPTGFTGELFF. CDR3 DNA: TGTGCCAGCAGCCCCTATCCGACAGGGTTCACCGGGGAGCTGTTTTTT.

CDR3 amino acids: CSVRGTINTEAFF. The CDR3 region has the DNA TGCAGCGTACGGGGAACAATAAACACTGAAGCTTTCTTT. This chain connects TRBV29-1 to TRBJ1-1, with D hard to call. The CDR3 runs 13 residues. The ends were cut back, 6 bases at V and 2 bases at J, with 13 bases in the middle. Germline loops: CDR1 SQVTM, CDR2 ANQGSEA.

The chain carries TRBV6-1 and TRBJ2-5; 10 positions agree with TRBD2. Germline lookup yields CDR1 MNHNS and CDR2 SASEGT. The CDR3 totals 15 residues. With 2 bases clipped from V and 4 bases from J, the junction kept 4 bases outside the gene matches. The CDR3 region is CASSELASGRETQYF. For the CDR3, the DNA is TGTGCCAGCAGTGAATTGGCTAGCGGGAGAGAGACCCAGTACTTC.

The chain uses TRBV29-1 and TRBJ2-2, with a possible D match to TRBD2 (6 bases). Trimming removed 3 bases at V and 3 bases at J, with 23 bases between. From germline, CDR1 is SQVTM and CDR2 ANQGSEA. The CDR3 contains 18 residues. DNA of the CDR3: TGCAGCGTTGATAAAGGCGGTGGAGGGTGGGGGGACACCGGGGAGCTGTTTTTT. Translated: CSVDKGGGGWGDTGELFF.

V gene TRBV12-5 combines with J gene TRBJ1-1; D remains ambiguous. The CDR3 has 13 amino acids. V lost 3 bases and J 1 base, leaving 6 bases between the germline ends. Germline V lookup: CDR1 LGHNT, CDR2 FRNRAP. This CDR3 reads CASGFGGNTEAFF. CDR3 DNA sequence: TGTGCTAGTGGTTTTGGAGGGAACACTGAAGCTTTCTTT. Looking up the rest from reference TRBV12-5 and TRBJ1-1 gives the full variable domain: DARVTQTPRHKVTEMGQEVTMRCQPILGHNTVFWYRQTMMQGLELLAYFRNRAPLDDSGMPKDRFSAEMPDATLATLKIQPSEPRDSAVYFCASGFGGNTEAFFGQGTRLTVV.

This sequence joins TRBV6-6 and TRBJ2-5, with 8 bases that match TRBD1. The CDR3 runs to 12 residues. With V trimmed by 6 bases and J by 4 bases, 1 base remained unmatched. Germline CDR1 and CDR2: MNHNY and SVGAGI (reference sequence). CDR3 DNA sequence: TGTGCCAGCAGCAGGGGGCTAGAGACCCAGTACTTC. Translating gives CASSRGLETQYF.

The rearrangement joins TRBV7-2 to TRBJ1-2; D gene uncertain. V gave up 5 bases and J gave up 2 bases, with 15 bases separating them. Germline-derived CDR1 and CDR2 are SGHTA and FQGNSA. This CDR3 is built from 15 residues. DNA of the CDR3: TGTGCCAGCAGCCCCGAAGCCTTTTTGAACTATGGCTACACCTTC. Translated, it gives CASSPEAFLNYGYTF.

This clone was observed a handful of times. The J gene is TRBJ2-1, the V gene TRBV11-2; D remains unclear. Germline lookup yields CDR1 SGHAT and CDR2 FQNNGV. Trimming shortened V by 5 bases and J by 2 bases, and 13 bases separated the two germline ends. The CDR3 has 15 residues. In nucleotides, the CDR3 is TGTGCCAGCAGCACCCAGAACGAAGCCTACAATGAGCAGTTCTTC. Translating gives CASSTQNEAYNEQFF.

The genes are TRBV7-3 and TRBJ2-1, with a weak D call TRBD2 (7 bases). Trimming took off 1 base at V and 2 bases at J, with 9 bases between the two ends. The CDR3 is 15 amino acids. The germline gives CDR1 SGHTA, CDR2 FQGTGA. CDR3 nucleotides: TGTGCCAGCAGCTTAATGGGGGGGCCCTACAATGAGCAGTTCTTC. It yields the protein CASSLMGGPYNEQFF.

The chain couples TRBV29-1 to TRBJ2-7; D gene uncertain. Looked up from germline, CDR1 is SQVTM and CDR2 is ANQGSEA. CDR3 length: 17 amino acids. V lost 5 bases and J lost 6, with 29 bases in between. In DNA, the CDR3 is TGCAGCGTTTATCGCCCCGGTGTCACGGGTCGCCGTGGCGAGCAGTACTTC. It encodes CSVYRPGVTGRRGEQYF.

The V and J genes are TRBV7-9 and TRBJ1-2; no clear D gene. Trimming took off 1 base at V and 4 bases at J, with 7 bases between the two ends. The CDR3 sequence is 13 residues long. The germline gives CDR1 SEHNR, CDR2 FQNEAQ (reference sequence). The CDR3 loop reads CASSLVQTYGYTF. DNA for the CDR3: TGTGCCAGCAGCTTAGTACAGACCTATGGCTACACCTTC.

In DNA, the CDR3 is TGCGCCAGCAGCCAAGCCCCGCGGAGGGCCTACAATGAGCAGTTCTTC. Residues: CASSQAPRRAYNEQFF. The chain is built from TRBV4-1 and TRBJ2-1, with D tentatively TRBD2 (6 bases). Germline V gene sequence: CDR1 MGHRA, CDR2 YSYEKL. This CDR3 spans 16 amino acids. Trimming removed 1 base from V and 2 bases from J, with 12 bases in between.

The rearrangement uses TRBV7-9 and TRBJ2-2; weak D call: TRBD1 (6 bases). CDR1 and CDR2 (germline): SEHNR, FQNEAQ (reference sequence). CDR3 size: 15 residues. V gave up 7 bases and J gave up 5 bases, with 17 bases separating them. This CDR3 is CASIRPGHQTGELFF. CDR3 DNA: TGTGCCAGCATTAGGCCGGGACACCAAACCGGGGAGCTGTTTTTT.

The chain employs TRBV7-2 and TRBJ1-4, with 8 bases identical to TRBD1. Trimming at V came to 0 bases and at J to 5 bases, leaving 5 bases not matched to a gene. Germline V gene sequence: CDR1 SGHTA, CDR2 FQGNSA. This CDR3 spans 16 amino acids. CDR3: CASSLAQWTGNEKLFF. The CDR3 nucleotides read TGTGCCAGCAGCTTAGCGCAATGGACAGGGAATGAAAAACTGTTTTTT.

This clone was observed a single time. The chain carries TRBV19 and TRBJ2-1; D unclear. The CDR3 covers 11 residues. V was shortened by 3 bases and J by 7 bases, with 4 bases between the two germline ends. Germline CDR1 is LNHDA and CDR2 is SQIVND (reference sequence). The CDR3, as DNA: TGTGCCAGTAGTATTGTAAATGAGCAGTTCTTC. Translating it yields CASSIVNEQFF.

This clone was detected once. V and J are TRBV2 and TRBJ2-7; 10 bases fit TRBD2. Germline CDR1 reads SNHLY; CDR2 reads FYNNEI. V shed 6 bases, J shed 3 bases, and the junction held 5 bases outside the gene matches. The CDR3 has 14 residues. The CDR3 DNA reads TGTGCCAGCAGGGGGGGACTAGCGAGCTACGAGCAGTACTTC. Translating gives CASRGGLASYEQYF.

The J gene is TRBJ2-2, the V gene TRBV5-1, with D perhaps matching TRBD2 (6 bases). V lost 2 bases, J lost 1 base, and 15 bases lay in between. The germline gives CDR1 SGHRS, CDR2 YFSETQ. The CDR3 is made up of 17 amino acids. CDR3 nucleotide sequence: TGCGCCAGCAGCTTCCACCGCGGGACTCAGAACACCGGGGAGCTGTTTTTT. It encodes CASSFHRGTQNTGELFF.

The rearrangement uses TRBV7-2 and TRBJ1-2; TRBD1 aligns across 8 bases. J was trimmed by 4 bases and V by 1 base; bases with no gene match: 2. The CDR3 contains 14 residues. Germline V gene sequence: CDR1 SGHTA, CDR2 FQGNSA. The CDR3 DNA reads TGTGCCAGCAGCTTAGACAGGGGGGTCTATGGCTACACCTTC. It codes for CASSLDRGVYGYTF.

The chain employs TRBV7-7 and TRBJ2-3, with D perhaps matching TRBD2 (6 bases). The germline V and J ends were trimmed by 1 base and 6 bases, with 8 bases remaining between them. This CDR3 is built from 13 residues. The germline V gene encodes CDR1 SSHAT and CDR2 FNYEAQ (reference sequence). DNA of the CDR3: TGTGCCAGCAGCTTAGAGGAGGGGGATACGCAGTATTTT. Protein sequence: CASSLEEGDTQYF.

As to this clone: In this CDR3 the conserved last residue, phenylalanine or tryptophan, is missing, so a read error is likely. The DNA is omitted, as the CDR3 cannot be located on it reliably, and the CDR3 follows TCRdb's listing. The gene calls are TRBV30 and TRBJ1-2; the table's D gene call, TRBD1, was not cross checked with the DNA. Germline CDR1 GTSNPN, CDR2 SVGIG (reference sequence). The CDR3 is 11 residues long, counting both termini. This CDR3 reads CAWRRQGAGSD.

The sample holds a few counts of this clone. The chain joins TRBV5-1 to TRBJ2-3; 9 bases line up with TRBD2. The V gene end was trimmed by 1 base and the J gene end by 5 bases; junction bases not matched to a gene: 8. In germline, CDR1 is SGHRS, CDR2 YFSETQ. This CDR3 has 16 residues. CDR3 protein: CASSLYASGAGDTQYF. The DNA for the CDR3 is TGCGCCAGCAGCTTGTACGCTAGCGGGGCTGGAGATACGCAGTATTTT.

The chain carries TRBV7-9 and TRBJ2-2, with D possibly TRBD1 on 6 matching bases. Germline V gene data show CDR1 as SEHNR and CDR2 as FQNEAQ (reference sequence). This CDR3 comprises 14 residues. Trimming removed 2 bases at V and 7 bases at J, with 11 bases between. For the CDR3, the DNA is TGTGCCAGCAGCTTACTCCCAGGGGTCGGGGAGCTGTTTTTT. Protein: CASSLLPGVGELFF.

This clone was recorded only once. V and J are TRBV4-1 and TRBJ2-1; 14 bases are shared with TRBD2. V lost 3 bases to trimming and J lost 2 bases; unmatched junction nucleotides: 6. The CDR3 is 18 amino acids. The germline V gene encodes CDR1 MGHRA and CDR2 YSYEKL. The CDR3 is CASSQPTSGGAAYNEQFF. As DNA, the CDR3 is TGCGCCAGCAGCCAGCCGACTAGCGGGGGGGCCGCCTACAATGAGCAGTTCTTC.

The gene calls are TRBV27 and TRBJ2-1; TRBD1 is a possible D gene (5 bases). CDR3 length: 13 amino acids. V was trimmed by 3 bases and J by 5 bases, leaving 8 bases between them. CDR1 is MNHEY, CDR2 SMNVEV, per germline (reference sequence). Here the CDR3 reads CASSFQGDNEQFF. As DNA, the CDR3 is TGTGCCAGCAGTTTTCAGGGCGACAATGAGCAGTTCTTC.